Each of the 8 T cell receptor beta chains below was sequenced from the same sample in a study of T cells in Graves' hyperthyroidism and ophthalmopathy. Researchers took RNA transcripts and amplified the TCR beta CDR3 regions from them. HTBI primers were used for first-round RT-PCR of the TCR CDR3. TCRdb ran MiXCR on the multiplex PCR reads and lists one entry per CDR3 protein. The sample includes about 760,000 distinct CDR3 sequences, 35% of them seen just once. Input material: blood. These receptors came from a woman between 40 and 55 years old with Graves' hyperthyroidism.

V is TRBV3-1 and J is TRBJ1-4; D is undetermined. The CDR3 extends over 15 amino acids. V lost 3 bases, J lost 8 bases, and 16 bases lay in between. Germline lookup yields CDR1 LGHDT and CDR2 YNNKEL (reference sequence). The CDR3, as DNA: TGTGCCAGCAGCCACTCGGACGGCGAGAGGGAAAAACTGTTTTTT. It codes for CASSHSDGEREKLFF.

The chain has TRBV12-3 or TRBV12-4 and TRBJ2-7, with D possibly being TRBD1 (6 bases). V was clipped by 8 bases and J by 6 bases, with 23 bases between them. The CDR3 has 15 amino acids. The CDR3 DNA reads TGTGCCAGCTCACCACCCGTAAGGGGGATCGGCGAGCAGTACTTC. It codes for CASSPPVRGIGEQYF.

On this clonotype: Its ends do not fully match the called genes, so a read error is possible. This chain connects TRBV7-9 to TRBJ2-5, with 8 bases identical to TRBD2. The CDR3 runs 15 residues. Germline V gene lookup returns CDR1 SEHNR and CDR2 FQNEAQ (reference sequence). CDR3: CASSQESGGAETQYF. CDR3 bases: TGCGCCAGCAGCCAAGAATCGGGAGGGGCCGAGACCCAGTACTTC. The full variable domain, in which reference TRBV7-9 and TRBJ2-5 provide the parts outside the CDR3, is DTGVSQNPRHKITKRGQNVTFRCDPISEHNRLYWYRQTLGQGPEFLTYFQNEAQLEKSRLLSDRFSAERPKGSFSTLEIQRTEQGDSAMYLCASSQESGGAETQYFGPGTRLLVL.

The J gene is TRBJ2-7, the V gene TRBV10-3; maybe TRBD2 (5 bases). The germline V gene encodes CDR1 ENHRY and CDR2 SYGVKD. The CDR3 contains 15 residues. With 4 bases removed from V and 0 bases from J, the gap between germline ends came to 13 bases. The CDR3 DNA reads as TGTGCCATCAGTGTAAATAGCGCTTACTCCTACGAGCAGTACTTC. Its translation is CAISVNSAYSYEQYF.

In regard to this clonotype: Because the CDR3 is missing its conserved closing phenylalanine or tryptophan, this is likely a read error. This sequence joins TRBV19 and TRBJ1-5; weak D call: TRBD1 (5 bases). Germline V gene sequence: CDR1 LNHDA, CDR2 SQIVND (reference sequence). V was clipped by 8 bases and J by 2 bases, with 16 bases between them. CDR3 length equals 15 residues. The CDR3 nucleotides are TGTGCCAGTGGACCGGACGGGGGGGGCAATCAGCCCCAGCATCTT. Translating gives CASGPDGGGNQPQHL.

The CDR3, as DNA: TGCGCCAGCAGCCAATCAGCGACAGGGGACCCTTTAACCCAGTACTTC. Protein: CASSQSATGDPLTQYF. The rearrangement uses TRBV4-3 and TRBJ2-5; TRBD1 agrees at 8 bases. Germline V CDR1 and CDR2: LGHNA, YSLEER. The V and J ends lost 2 bases and 8 bases, in that order; junction bases with no gene match: 13. The CDR3 length is 16 residues.

The chain has TRBV7-9 and TRBJ2-5; no definite D call. CDR1 is SEHNR, CDR2 FQNEAQ, per germline (reference sequence). The ends were cut back, 3 bases at V and 5 bases at J, with 10 bases in the middle. CDR3 length equals 13 residues. The CDR3 bases are TGTGCCAGCAGCTTGATGGGTTCGGAGACCCAGTACTTC. Protein: CASSLMGSETQYF.

A note on this clonotype: One end of the junction is discordant with germline, which a read error may explain. The rearrangement links TRBV10-3 to TRBJ2-7; maybe TRBD1 (5 bases). CDR3 size: 12 residues. Germline V gene data show CDR1 as ENHRY and CDR2 as SYGVKD. CDR3 coding DNA: TGTGCCATCAGACAGGAGACCTACGGGCAGTACTTC. This sequence encodes CAIRQETYGQYF.